The 8 T cell receptor beta chains given below trace back to one sample, sequenced in a study of blood T cells in healthy people across ages. Sample-barcoded 5' priming and a J-beta primer mix drove a second PCR of roughly 6 to 12 cycles. TCRdb processed the 5' RACE reads anew with MiXCR; each CDR3 protein has one entry. This table holds about a million distinct CDR3 sequences, around 49% found once. The material sequenced was blood. Receptors were obtained from a man aged 25-40 years in good health.

Many counts were recorded for this clonotype. The junction shows a germline mismatch at one end, possibly a read error. V is TRBV7-9 and J is TRBJ2-3; D is unclear. This CDR3 is built from 15 residues. The germline CDR1 and CDR2 sequences are SEHNR and FQNEAQ (reference sequence). This chain's CDR3 is CASSVAGAHTDTQYF. In DNA, the CDR3 is TGTGCCAGCAGCGTAGCAGGTGCACACACAGATACGCAGTATTTT.

A few counts support this clonotype. The gene calls are TRBV19 and TRBJ2-3, with no clear D. Between the trimmed V and J ends, which lost 3 bases and 3 bases, there was a span of 10 bases. The germline V gene encodes CDR1 LNHDA and CDR2 SQIVND (reference sequence). The CDR3 extends over 14 amino acids. The CDR3 reads CASSMVPTTDTQYF. In nucleotides, the CDR3 is TGTGCCAGTAGTATGGTACCAACGACAGATACGCAGTATTTT.

This chain connects TRBV3-1 to TRBJ2-1; 12 positions agree with TRBD2. The CDR3 has 21 amino acids. V was clipped by 1 base and J by 0 bases; unmatched bases: 13. CDR1 and CDR2 (germline): LGHDT, YNNKEL (reference sequence). CDR3 in DNA: TGTGCCAGCAGCCAAGCAACCAGGTTTCCGACTAGCGGGGGCTCCTACAATGAGCAGTTCTTC. Protein product: CASSQATRFPTSGGSYNEQFF.

This clonotype came up a few times. V is TRBV12-3 or TRBV12-4 and J is TRBJ2-5; possibly TRBD1 for D (7 bases). The CDR3 loop spans 15 amino acids. With 5 bases removed from V and 5 bases from J, the gap between germline ends came to 18 bases. Here the CDR3 reads CASSSWTGGAETQYF. The CDR3 DNA reads TGTGCCAGCAGTAGTTGGACAGGCGGGGCGGAGACCCAGTACTTC.

The chain carries TRBV20-1 and TRBJ1-6, with TRBD1 matching over 8 bases. The germline CDR1 and CDR2 sequences are DFQATT and SNEGSKA (reference sequence). The CDR3 covers 13 residues. The ends lost 6 bases at V and 8 bases at J; junction bases unmatched: 6. The CDR3 bases are TGCAGTGCCGCGGACAGGGAGGATTCACCCCTCCACTTT. Residues: CSAADREDSPLHF.

This chain connects TRBV7-9 to TRBJ2-1; the match to TRBD2 covers 8 bases. Germline CDR1 SEHNR, CDR2 FQNEAQ (reference sequence). Losses at the gene ends were 4 bases for V and 9 bases for J; bases not matched to a gene: 17. The CDR3 runs to 17 residues. The DNA of the CDR3 is TGTGCCAGCAGCTCCATGATAGCGGGGCCGATAGGGAGTGAGCAGTTCTTC. It yields the protein CASSSMIAGPIGSEQFF.

The table lists this clonotype with many counts. V gene TRBV6-5 combines with J gene TRBJ2-1, with D tentatively TRBD1 or TRBD2 (5 bases each). V was trimmed by 5 bases and J by 8 bases, leaving 13 bases between them. The CDR3 is 13 residues long. The germline V gene has CDR1 MNHEY and CDR2 SVGAGI. The CDR3 DNA sequence: TGTGCCAGCAGTGACCCGGGGCGCTATGAGCAGTTCTTC. It yields the protein CASSDPGRYEQFF.

V gene TRBV25-1 combines with J gene TRBJ2-5; D is uncertain. Germline lookup yields CDR1 MGHDK and CDR2 SYGVNS. The CDR3 runs to 12 residues. Trimming removed 8 bases from V and 1 base from J, with 8 bases in between. The CDR3 DNA reads TGTGCCAGCGCATTCACCCAAGAGACCCAGTACTTC. Its translation: CASAFTQETQYF.